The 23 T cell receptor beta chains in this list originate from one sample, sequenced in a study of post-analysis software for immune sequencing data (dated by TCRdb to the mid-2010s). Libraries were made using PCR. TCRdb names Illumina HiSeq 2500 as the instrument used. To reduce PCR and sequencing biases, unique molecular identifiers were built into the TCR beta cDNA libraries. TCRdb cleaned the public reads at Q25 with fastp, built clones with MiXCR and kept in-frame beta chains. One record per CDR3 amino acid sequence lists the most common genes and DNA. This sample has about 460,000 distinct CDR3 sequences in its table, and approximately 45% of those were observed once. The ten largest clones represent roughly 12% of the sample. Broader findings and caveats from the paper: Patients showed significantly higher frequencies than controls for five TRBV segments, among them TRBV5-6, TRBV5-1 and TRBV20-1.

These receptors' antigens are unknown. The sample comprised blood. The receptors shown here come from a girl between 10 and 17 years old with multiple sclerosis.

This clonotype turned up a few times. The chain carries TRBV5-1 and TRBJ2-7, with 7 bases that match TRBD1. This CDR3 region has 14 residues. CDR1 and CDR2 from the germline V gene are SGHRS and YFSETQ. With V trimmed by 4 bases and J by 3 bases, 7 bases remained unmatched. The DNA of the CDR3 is TGCGCCAGCAGCCGAGACAGGGAATTCTACGAGCAGTACTTC. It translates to CASSRDREFYEQYF.

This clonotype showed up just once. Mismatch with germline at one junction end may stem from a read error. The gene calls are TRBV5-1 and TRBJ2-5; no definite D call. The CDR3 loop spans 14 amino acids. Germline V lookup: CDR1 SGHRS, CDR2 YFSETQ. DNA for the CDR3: TGCGCCGGCAGCTTGGCAGTAACCCCGGATGAGCAGTACTTC. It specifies CAGSLAVTPDEQYF.

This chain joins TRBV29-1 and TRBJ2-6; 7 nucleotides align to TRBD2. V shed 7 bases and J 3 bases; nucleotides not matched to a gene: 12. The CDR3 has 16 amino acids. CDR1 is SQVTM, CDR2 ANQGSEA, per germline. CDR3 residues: CSALGRGFGGANVLTF. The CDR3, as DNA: TGCAGCGCCTTAGGGAGGGGATTCGGTGGGGCCAACGTCCTGACTTTC.

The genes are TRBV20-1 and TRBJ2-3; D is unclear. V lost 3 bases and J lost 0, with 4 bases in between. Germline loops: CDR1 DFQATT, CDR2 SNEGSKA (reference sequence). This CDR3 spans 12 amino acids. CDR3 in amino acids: CSASDSTDTQYF. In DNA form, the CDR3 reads TGCAGTGCTAGCGATAGCACAGATACGCAGTATTTT.

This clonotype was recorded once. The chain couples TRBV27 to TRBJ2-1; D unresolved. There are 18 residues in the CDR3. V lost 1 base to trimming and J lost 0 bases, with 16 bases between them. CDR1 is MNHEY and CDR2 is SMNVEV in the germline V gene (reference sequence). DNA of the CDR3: TGTGCCAGCAGTTTATTATTCCGACCCTCGAGCTCCTACAATGAGCAGTTCTTC. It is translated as CASSLLFRPSSSYNEQFF.

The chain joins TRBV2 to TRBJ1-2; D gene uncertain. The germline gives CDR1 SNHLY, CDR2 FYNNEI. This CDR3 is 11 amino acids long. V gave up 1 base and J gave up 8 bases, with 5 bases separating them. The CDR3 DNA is TGTGCCAGCAGTGAAGAGGGCGGCTACACCTTC. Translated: CASSEEGGYTF. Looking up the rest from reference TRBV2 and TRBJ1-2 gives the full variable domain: EPEVTQTPSHQVTQMGQEVILRCVPISNHLYFYWYRQILGQKVEFLVSFYNNEISEKSEIFDDQFSVERPDGSNFTLKIRSTKLEDSAMYFCASSEEGGYTFGSGTRLTVV.

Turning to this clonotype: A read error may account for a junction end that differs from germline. The CDR3 loop is CASSRQTFTDAQYF. The DNA of the CDR3 is TGCGCCAGCAGCCGACAGACGTTCACAGATGCGCAGTATTTT. The chain employs TRBV5-1 and TRBJ2-3; D is possibly TRBD1 (5 bases). Germline CDR1 reads SGHRS; CDR2 reads YFSETQ. This CDR3 has 14 amino acids.

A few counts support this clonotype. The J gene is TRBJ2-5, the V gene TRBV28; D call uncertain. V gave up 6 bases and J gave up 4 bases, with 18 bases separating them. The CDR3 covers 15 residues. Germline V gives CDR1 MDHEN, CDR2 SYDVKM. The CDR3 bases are TGTGCCAGCAGCCAAACCGACCTCCTGGGAGAGACCCAGTACTTC. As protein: CASSQTDLLGETQYF.

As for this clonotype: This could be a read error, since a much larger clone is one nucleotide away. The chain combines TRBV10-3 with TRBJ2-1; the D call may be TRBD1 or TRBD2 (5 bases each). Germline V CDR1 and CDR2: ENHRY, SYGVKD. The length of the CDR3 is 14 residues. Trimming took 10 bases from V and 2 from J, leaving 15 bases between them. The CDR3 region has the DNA TGTGCCACAGAACGGGGCACAGCCTACAATGAGCAGTTCTTC. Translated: CATERGTAYNEQFF.

The CDR3 coding sequence is TGCGCCAGCAGCCCGTGGCGGGGGGCCACAGATACGCAGTATTTT. Its protein is CASSPWRGATDTQYF. The rearrangement joins TRBV5-1 to TRBJ2-3, with 8 bases matching TRBD2. The CDR3 is made up of 15 amino acids. Germline V gives CDR1 SGHRS, CDR2 YFSETQ. The trim removed 4 bases at V and 2 bases at J, leaving 6 bases unmatched.

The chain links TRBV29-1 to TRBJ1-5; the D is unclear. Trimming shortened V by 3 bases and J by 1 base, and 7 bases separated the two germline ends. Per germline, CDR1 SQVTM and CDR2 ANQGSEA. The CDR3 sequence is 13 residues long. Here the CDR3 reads CSVDDGSNQPQHF. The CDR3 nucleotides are TGCAGCGTTGATGACGGAAGCAATCAGCCCCAGCATTTT.

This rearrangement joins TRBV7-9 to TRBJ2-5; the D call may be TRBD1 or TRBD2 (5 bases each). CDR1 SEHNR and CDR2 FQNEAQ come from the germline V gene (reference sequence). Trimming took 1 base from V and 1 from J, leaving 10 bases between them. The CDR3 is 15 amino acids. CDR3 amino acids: CASSLVGGTQETQYF. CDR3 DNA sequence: TGTGCCAGCAGCTTAGTTGGGGGTACCCAAGAGACCCAGTACTTC.

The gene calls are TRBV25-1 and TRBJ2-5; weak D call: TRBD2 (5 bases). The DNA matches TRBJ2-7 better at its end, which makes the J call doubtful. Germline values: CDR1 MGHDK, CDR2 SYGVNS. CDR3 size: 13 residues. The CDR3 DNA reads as TGTGCCAGCAGGGATTGGGAGCGCCACGAGCAGTACTTC. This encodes CASRDWERHEQYF.

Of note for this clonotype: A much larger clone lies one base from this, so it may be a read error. The CDR3 DNA follows: TGTGCCAACAGTGATGGACTGACTTATGAGACCCAGTACTTC. Its protein product is CANSDGLTYETQYF. The V gene is TRBV10-3, the J gene TRBJ2-5, with a weak D call TRBD2 (5 bases). The germline V gene has CDR1 ENHRY and CDR2 SYGVKD. The CDR3 has 14 residues.

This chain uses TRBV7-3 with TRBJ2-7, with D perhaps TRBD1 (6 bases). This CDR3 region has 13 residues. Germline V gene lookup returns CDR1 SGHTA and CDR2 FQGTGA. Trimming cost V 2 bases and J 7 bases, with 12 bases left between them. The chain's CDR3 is CASSLGRDNEQYF. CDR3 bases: TGTGCCAGCAGCTTAGGCCGGGACAATGAGCAGTACTTC.

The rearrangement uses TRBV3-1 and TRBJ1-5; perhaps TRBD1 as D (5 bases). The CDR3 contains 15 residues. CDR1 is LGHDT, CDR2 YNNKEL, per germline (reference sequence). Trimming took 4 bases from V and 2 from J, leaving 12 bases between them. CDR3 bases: TGTGCCAGCAGCCCCTCGGGAGGGGGCAATCAGCCCCAGCATTTT. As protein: CASSPSGGGNQPQHF.

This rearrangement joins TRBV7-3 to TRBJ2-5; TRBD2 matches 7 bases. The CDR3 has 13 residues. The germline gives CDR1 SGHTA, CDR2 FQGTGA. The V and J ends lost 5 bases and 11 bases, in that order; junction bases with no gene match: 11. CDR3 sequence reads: CASSPGRVGEQYF. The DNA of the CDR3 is TGTGCCAGCAGCCCGGGGAGGGTTGGGGAGCAGTACTTC.

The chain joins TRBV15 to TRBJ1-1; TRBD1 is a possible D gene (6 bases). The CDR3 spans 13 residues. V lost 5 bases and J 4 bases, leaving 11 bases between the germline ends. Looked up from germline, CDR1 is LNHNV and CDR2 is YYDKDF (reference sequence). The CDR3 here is CATSPRQATEAFF. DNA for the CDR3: TGTGCCACCAGCCCCAGACAGGCCACTGAAGCTTTCTTT.

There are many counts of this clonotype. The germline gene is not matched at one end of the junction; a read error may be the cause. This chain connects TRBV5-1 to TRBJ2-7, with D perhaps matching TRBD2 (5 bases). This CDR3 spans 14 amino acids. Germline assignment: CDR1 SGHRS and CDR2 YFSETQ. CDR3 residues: CASSLGGLSYEQYF. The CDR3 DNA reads TGTGCCAGCAGCCTCGGAGGCCTTTCCTACGAGCAGTACTTC. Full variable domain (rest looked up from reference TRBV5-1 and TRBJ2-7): KAGVTQTPRYLIKTRGQQVTLSCSPISGHRSVSWYQQTPGQGLQFLFEYFSETQRNKGNFPGRFSGRQFSNSRSEMNVSTLELGDSALYLCASSLGGLSYEQYFGPGTRLTVT.

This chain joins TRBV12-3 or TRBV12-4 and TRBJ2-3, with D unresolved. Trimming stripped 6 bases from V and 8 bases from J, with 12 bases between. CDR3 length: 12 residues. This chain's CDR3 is CASSYTVGTQYF. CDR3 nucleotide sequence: TGTGCCAGCAGCTATACGGTTGGTACGCAGTATTTT.

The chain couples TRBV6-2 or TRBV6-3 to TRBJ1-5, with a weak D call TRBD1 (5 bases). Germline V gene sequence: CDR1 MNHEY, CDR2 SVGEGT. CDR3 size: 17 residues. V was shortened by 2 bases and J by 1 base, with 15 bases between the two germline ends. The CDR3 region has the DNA TGTGCCAGCAGTTACCACGTGGTTTCAGGGAGCAATCAGCCCCAGCATTTT. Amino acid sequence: CASSYHVVSGSNQPQHF.

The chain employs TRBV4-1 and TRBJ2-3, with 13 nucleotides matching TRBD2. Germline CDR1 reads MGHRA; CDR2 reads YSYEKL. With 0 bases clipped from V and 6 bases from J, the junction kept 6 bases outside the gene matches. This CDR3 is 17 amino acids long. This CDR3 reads CASSQDRTSGSFDTQYF. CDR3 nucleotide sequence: TGCGCCAGCAGCCAAGATAGGACTAGCGGGAGTTTTGATACGCAGTATTTT.

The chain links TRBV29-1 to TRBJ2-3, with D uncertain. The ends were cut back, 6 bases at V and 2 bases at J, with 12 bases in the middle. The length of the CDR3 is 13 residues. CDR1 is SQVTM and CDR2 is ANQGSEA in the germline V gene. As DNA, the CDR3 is TGCAGCGTGGTTCAGAGACTCACAGATACGCAGTATTTT. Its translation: CSVVQRLTDTQYF.